The entry below describes one TCR beta chain. What it binds is unknown. The TCR library protocol attached unique molecular identifiers to the individual cDNA molecules. One entry per CDR3 protein, called by TCRdb with MiXCR from the 5' RACE reads. The table has 70,000 or so distinct CDR3 sequences, 9.5% to 13% seen once. The sample belongs to a study of early T cells in non-severe SARS-CoV-2 infection. As for the study in general: Chains were not paired, and sequencing was done on bulk RNA from unsorted whole blood. Regarding the study as a whole: The study's VDJdb matching favored anti-spike CD8 responses and missed private and CD4 specificities.

V shed 1 base, J shed 3 bases, and the junction held 3 bases outside the gene matches. The CDR3 runs 15 residues. V usage is TRBV12-3 or TRBV12-4 and J usage is TRBJ2-5, with 9 bases identical to TRBD1. This sequence was found in an adult who was a healthcare worker with PCR-confirmed SARS-CoV-2 infection or an uninfected control (not recorded which). The specimen sequenced was whole blood. The CDR3: CASSLVGQGKETQYF. The CDR3 DNA follows: TGTGCCAGCAGTTTAGTGGGACAGGGAAAAGAGACCCAGTACTTC.